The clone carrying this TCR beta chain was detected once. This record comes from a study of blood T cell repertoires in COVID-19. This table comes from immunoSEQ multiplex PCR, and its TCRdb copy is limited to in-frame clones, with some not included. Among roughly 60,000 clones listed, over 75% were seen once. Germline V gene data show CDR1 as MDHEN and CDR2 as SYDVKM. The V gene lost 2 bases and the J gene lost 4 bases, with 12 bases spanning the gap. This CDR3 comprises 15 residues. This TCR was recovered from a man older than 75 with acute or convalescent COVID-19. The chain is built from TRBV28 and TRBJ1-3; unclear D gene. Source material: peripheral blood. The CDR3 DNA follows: TGTGCCAGCAGTTTAGTGGGCCGGAAGGGAAACACCATATATTTT. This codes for CASSLVGRKGNTIYF.